Below, 29 T cell receptor beta chains from the same sample are listed, as sequenced in a study of blood T cell repertoires in COVID-19. Produced via immunoSEQ multiplex PCR; TCRdb's table is partial and in-frame only. Among roughly 200,000 clones listed, 88% were seen once. The sequencing sample was made of PBMCs or T cells enriched from blood (not recorded which). All receptors derive from a woman in her 30s who had recovered from COVID-19.

The chain's CDR3 is CASSPTGRGSTEAFF. CDR3 nucleotides: TGTGCCAGCAGCCCGACCGGTCGCGGGAGCACTGAAGCTTTCTTT. This chain connects TRBV5-4 to TRBJ1-1; no firm D call. The V gene lost 4 bases and the J gene lost 4 bases, with 17 bases spanning the gap. CDR1 SGHNT and CDR2 YYREEE come from the germline V gene (reference sequence). This CDR3 is 15 amino acids long.

This chain joins TRBV25-1 and TRBJ1-1; D unclear. Trimming cost V 4 bases and J 8 bases, with 8 bases left between them. Germline V lookup: CDR1 MGHDK, CDR2 SYGVNS. The CDR3 extends over 11 amino acids. The CDR3 protein is CASSAHGEAFF. The CDR3 DNA is TGTGCCAGCAGTGCTCACGGGGAAGCTTTCTTT.

The genes are TRBV27 and TRBJ1-6, with D perhaps TRBD1 (6 bases). This CDR3 comprises 17 residues. Per germline, CDR1 MNHEY and CDR2 SMNVEV (reference sequence). The V end lost 5 bases, the J end lost 6 bases, and 20 bases lay between the germline ends. DNA of the CDR3: TGTGCCAGCAGTAACAGGGACGTTTCGGTTTTTAATTCACCCCTCCACTTT. The encoded protein is CASSNRDVSVFNSPLHF.

This chain uses TRBV7-2 with TRBJ2-2; 9 bases fit TRBD2. Germline CDR1 and CDR2: SGHTA and FQGNSA. V trimming: 5 bases; J trimming: 6 bases; junction bases outside the gene matches: 10. There are 16 residues in the CDR3. CDR3: CASSPSGGGASGELFF. CDR3 DNA sequence: TGTGCCAGCAGCCCCTCGGGCGGGGGGGCTTCCGGGGAGCTGTTTTTT.

The chain uses TRBV5-5 and TRBJ2-2, with D possibly being TRBD2 (6 bases). The CDR3 contains 16 residues. V was cut by 1 base and J by 2 bases, with 12 bases left in between. CDR1 and CDR2 from the germline V gene are SGHKS and YYEKEE (reference sequence). The DNA for the CDR3 is TGTGCCAGCAGCTTGTGGTCCGGGACTAACACCGGGGAGCTGTTTTTT. Translating it yields CASSLWSGTNTGELFF.

The chain joins TRBV10-3 to TRBJ1-1, with 11 bases that match TRBD1. Germline trimming cut 10 bases from V and 4 bases from J; bases unmatched to any gene: 5. The CDR3 spans 13 residues. The germline V gene has CDR1 ENHRY and CDR2 SYGVKD. Here the CDR3 reads CATADRGLTEAFF. In DNA, the CDR3 is TGTGCCACCGCGGACAGGGGGCTCACTGAAGCTTTCTTT.

The rearrangement links TRBV7-9 to TRBJ2-7; maybe TRBD2 (6 bases). Trimming removed 4 bases at V and 6 bases at J, with 10 bases between. CDR1 and CDR2 (germline): SEHNR, FQNEAQ (reference sequence). The CDR3 contains 12 residues. The CDR3 DNA is TGTGCCAGCAGCTCGTCGCGGGGCGAGCAGTACTTC. Its translation: CASSSSRGEQYF.

The chain combines TRBV3-1 (or the pseudogene TRBV3-2) with TRBJ2-3; D possibly corresponds to TRBD2 (7 bases). V was trimmed by 5 bases and J by 2 bases, leaving 14 bases between them. The CDR3 is 15 amino acids. Per germline, CDR1 LGHDT and CDR2 YNNKEL (reference sequence). The CDR3 loop is CASSEAGAYTDTQYF. CDR3 nucleotide sequence: TGTGCCAGCAGCGAGGCGGGGGCTTACACAGATACGCAGTATTTT.

The chain recombines TRBV2 with TRBJ1-5, with 7 bases aligning to TRBD1. Trimming cost V 7 bases and J 7 bases; bases outside gene matches: 7. Germline assignment: CDR1 SNHLY and CDR2 FYNNEI. There are 13 residues in the CDR3. CDR3 coding DNA: TGTGCCAGCACTAGAGGGGGCTGGCAGCCCCAGCATTTT. It yields the protein CASTRGGWQPQHF. Variable domain in full (rest from reference TRBV2 and TRBJ1-5): EPEVTQTPSHQVTQMGQEVILRCVPISNHLYFYWYRQILGQKVEFLVSFYNNEISEKSEIFDDQFSVERPDGSNFTLKIRSTKLEDSAMYFCASTRGGWQPQHFGDGTRLSIL.

The genes are TRBV5-1 and TRBJ2-1; tentative D call: TRBD1 (5 bases). Trimming removed 2 bases at V and 2 bases at J, with 11 bases between. The germline CDR1 and CDR2 sequences are SGHRS and YFSETQ. The CDR3 is 15 residues long. CDR3 sequence: CASSLEPTAYNEQFF. The CDR3, as DNA: TGCGCCAGCAGCTTAGAACCGACAGCCTACAATGAGCAGTTCTTC.

The chain employs TRBV18 and TRBJ2-5, with a possible D match to TRBD1 (6 bases). The CDR3 runs 14 residues. Germline CDR1 KGHSH, CDR2 LQKENI. V lost 3 bases, J lost 5 bases, and 13 bases lay in between. In DNA form, the CDR3 reads TGTGCCAGCTCACCCCGGGCAGGGGCCGAGACCCAGTACTTC. Its translation is CASSPRAGAETQYF.

The chain uses TRBV5-1 and TRBJ1-3, with D hard to call. The CDR3 spans 14 residues. Germline-derived CDR1 and CDR2 are SGHRS and YFSETQ. The V end was cut by 4 bases, the J end by 4 bases, with 12 bases between. The CDR3 sequence is CASSPREAGNTIYF. In nucleotides, the CDR3 is TGCGCCAGCAGCCCACGGGAGGCAGGAAACACCATATATTTT.

This chain's CDR3 is CASSYSDSGEQFF. DNA of the CDR3: TGTGCCAGCAGTTACTCGGACAGTGGCGAGCAGTTCTTC. The V gene is TRBV6-5, the J gene TRBJ2-1; maybe TRBD1 (6 bases). CDR3 length: 13 residues. V dropped 0 bases and J dropped 10 bases, with 10 bases sitting between them. Germline V gene data show CDR1 as MNHEY and CDR2 as SVGAGI.

This chain connects TRBV7-9 to TRBJ1-4; possible D gene TRBD1, 6 bases. This CDR3 contains 15 residues. Trimming took 1 base from V and 8 from J, leaving 14 bases between them. Germline V CDR1 and CDR2: SEHNR, FQNEAQ (reference sequence). CDR3 region: CASSLGGGLEEKLFF. The CDR3 DNA reads as TGTGCCAGCAGCTTAGGCGGGGGGCTGGAGGAAAAACTGTTTTTT. Filled out from reference TRBV7-9 and TRBJ1-4, the complete variable domain reads DTGVSQNPRHKITKRGQNVTFRCDPISEHNRLYWYRQTLGQGPEFLTYFQNEAQLEKSRLLSDRFSAERPKGSFSTLEIQRTEQGDSAMYLCASSLGGGLEEKLFFGSGTQLSVL.

CDR3 in amino acids: CASSAVLAGGYNEQFF. CDR3 nucleotide sequence: TGTGCCAGCAGTGCTGTTCTAGCGGGGGGATACAATGAGCAGTTCTTC. The V and J genes are TRBV27 and TRBJ2-1, with TRBD2 identical over 11 bases. This CDR3 is built from 16 residues. The trim removed 5 bases at V and 4 bases at J, leaving 7 bases unmatched. Germline CDR1 MNHEY, CDR2 SMNVEV (reference sequence).

In DNA form, the CDR3 reads TGTGCCAGCAGCGGGCGGGGCAGCATGTTCTTC. It is translated as CASSGRGSMFF. The chain joins TRBV6-5 to TRBJ2-1, with TRBD2 as a possible D gene (6 bases). V lost 6 bases, J lost 15 bases, and 15 bases lay in between. This CDR3 is 11 amino acids long. Germline V lookup: CDR1 MNHEY, CDR2 SVGAGI.

The rearrangement joins TRBV7-2 to TRBJ1-1; no firm D call. The CDR3 consists of 16 residues. Germline CDR1 SGHTA, CDR2 FQGNSA. Trimming removed 1 base from V and 2 bases from J, with 14 bases in between. CDR3 protein: CASSLEAGHLNTEAFF. CDR3 sequence (DNA): TGTGCCAGCAGCTTAGAGGCGGGCCACCTCAACACTGAAGCTTTCTTT. The variable domain in full, with the rest retrieved from reference TRBV7-2 and TRBJ1-1, is GAGVSQSPSNKVTEKGKDVELRCDPISGHTALYWYRQSLGQGLEFLIYFQGNSAPDKSGLPSDRFSAERTGGSVSTLTIQRTQQEDSAVYLCASSLEAGHLNTEAFFGQGTRLTVV.

The V call is TRBV11-2, the J call TRBJ2-2; D is ambiguous. The CDR3 has 16 amino acids. Per the germline V gene, CDR1 is SGHAT and CDR2 is FQNNGV. Trimming removed 2 bases from V and 6 bases from J, with 16 bases in between. The CDR3 bases are TGTGCCAGCAGCTTATATTACCCCAGGCTGGCCGGGGAGCTGTTTTTT. This gives the protein CASSLYYPRLAGELFF.

This chain connects TRBV27 to TRBJ1-2; 9 bases map to TRBD1. The ends lost 8 bases at V and 5 bases at J; junction bases unmatched: 6. The CDR3 is 13 residues long. CDR1 MNHEY and CDR2 SMNVEV come from the germline V gene (reference sequence). Written as DNA, the CDR3 is TGTGCCAGCGGAGGACAGGGGAGGTATGGCTACACCTTC. It yields the protein CASGGQGRYGYTF.

This chain joins TRBV5-1 and TRBJ1-6; TRBD1 agrees at 7 bases. The CDR3 has 17 amino acids. Germline V lookup: CDR1 SGHRS, CDR2 YFSETQ. J was trimmed by 5 bases and V by 2 bases; bases with no gene match: 10. CDR3 sequence (DNA): TGCGCCAGCAGCTTCCTCCCCTCCGGGACAGATAATTCACCCCTCCACTTT. It is translated as CASSFLPSGTDNSPLHF.

The chain uses TRBV4-3 and TRBJ2-1; TRBD1 might be the D (5 bases). The CDR3 covers 15 residues. Germline CDR1 and CDR2: LGHNA and YSLEER. V shed 0 bases and J shed 5 bases, with 11 bases lying between them. The CDR3 DNA reads TGCGCCAGCAGCCAAGATGTGGGGCTGGACAATGAGCAGTTCTTC. This sequence encodes CASSQDVGLDNEQFF.

This clone showed up just once. The genes are TRBV29-1 and TRBJ1-2, with a tentative D call TRBD1 (5 bases). CDR3 length: 12 residues. CDR1 and CDR2 (germline): SQVTM, ANQGSEA. The ends were cut back, 7 bases at V and 0 bases at J, with 9 bases in the middle. This CDR3 is CSATRANYGYTF. As DNA, the CDR3 is TGCAGCGCGACCAGGGCTAACTATGGCTACACCTTC.

The chain joins TRBV29-1 to TRBJ1-1, with D tentatively TRBD1 (6 bases). The V gene's germline CDR1 is SQVTM and CDR2 ANQGSEA. Trimming stripped 6 bases from V and 4 bases from J, with 18 bases between. The CDR3 sequence is 14 residues long. CDR3: CSVGSLGGATEAFF. As DNA, the CDR3 is TGCAGCGTAGGCTCCTTAGGGGGTGCCACTGAAGCTTTCTTT.

This clone was counted once. The J gene is TRBJ1-1, the V gene TRBV19; possibly TRBD1 for D (5 bases). V was trimmed by 4 bases and J by 3 bases, leaving 12 bases between them. CDR1 is LNHDA and CDR2 is SQIVND in the germline V gene (reference sequence). The CDR3 extends over 14 amino acids. CDR3 DNA sequence: TGTGCCAGTAGTAAGCAGGGAGGACACACTGAAGCTTTCTTT. Translated: CASSKQGGHTEAFF. Looking up the rest from reference TRBV19 and TRBJ1-1 gives the full variable domain: DGGITQSPKYLFRKEGQNVTLSCEQNLNHDAMYWYRQDPGQGLRLIYYSQIVNDFQKGDIAEGYSVSREKKESFPLTVTSAQKNPTAFYLCASSKQGGHTEAFFGQGTRLTVV.

The V gene is TRBV6-1, the J gene TRBJ2-3; 14 positions agree with TRBD2. The V gene's germline CDR1 is MNHNS and CDR2 SASEGT. V was clipped by 3 bases and J by 3 bases; unmatched bases: 2. The CDR3 runs to 16 residues. The CDR3 bases are TGTGCCAGCAGTGAGACTAGCGGGGGGGCTACAGATACGCAGTATTTT. Protein: CASSETSGGATDTQYF.

V and J are TRBV19 and TRBJ2-3, with TRBD1 matching 10 bases. The CDR3 covers 16 residues. V shed 1 base, J shed 4 bases, and the junction held 5 bases outside the gene matches. CDR1 and CDR2 (germline): LNHDA, SQIVND (reference sequence). The CDR3 DNA reads as TGTGCCAGTAGTATAGGATTGACAGGGGGCGCAGATACGCAGTATTTT. It translates to CASSIGLTGGADTQYF.

The CDR3 bases are TGCGCCAGCAGCTTGGCCGGGGGGTTGAACACTGAAGCTTTCTTT. Amino acids: CASSLAGGLNTEAFF. The rearrangement joins TRBV5-1 to TRBJ1-1; tentative D call: TRBD1 (5 bases). From germline, CDR1 is SGHRS and CDR2 YFSETQ. The CDR3 has 15 amino acids. Trimming cost V 0 bases and J 0 bases, with 9 bases left between them.

This clone appeared a single time. This chain connects TRBV15 to TRBJ1-4; possibly TRBD1 for D (5 bases). The CDR3 has 16 residues. Germline CDR1 and CDR2: LNHNV and YYDKDF (reference sequence). The V end was cut by 5 bases, the J end by 6 bases, with 19 bases between. The CDR3: CATSPDLGGGDEKLFF. The CDR3 DNA reads TGTGCCACCAGCCCCGATCTCGGGGGTGGTGATGAAAAACTGTTTTTT.

The V call is TRBV7-2, the J call TRBJ1-3, with no clear D. The germline V gene encodes CDR1 SGHTA and CDR2 FQGNSA. V lost 5 bases to trimming and J lost 0 bases, with 8 bases between them. This CDR3 comprises 14 residues. The CDR3 coding sequence is TGTGCCAGCAGCCCCCAGTCCTCTGGAAACACCATATATTTT. Residues: CASSPQSSGNTIYF.